A single sample is the source of the 27 T cell receptor beta chains below, sequenced in a study of T-cell reconstitution after alpha-beta-depleted transplantation in children. Using unique molecular identifiers, the investigators prepared the TCRbeta library. TCRdb redid the calling of the PCR reads with MiXCR, one entry per CDR3 protein. The sample has fewer than 400,000 distinct CDR3 sequences; more than 20% are singletons. Sequenced here: PBMCs, mostly from graft donor cells, sampled 180 days after TCRalphabeta/CD19-depleted stem cell transplant. The receptors here all came from a male patient younger than 18 who had a stem cell transplant for acute lymphoblastic leukemia, so the T cells may come from the graft donor.

In this sample, this clonotype turned up many times. The V gene is TRBV5-1, the J gene TRBJ2-2; D not resolved. This CDR3 has 16 residues. Between the trimmed V and J ends, which lost 4 bases and 5 bases, there was a span of 18 bases. Germline CDR1 SGHRS, CDR2 YFSETQ. CDR3 sequence (DNA): TGCGCCAGCAGCCCCAGTGTGCTATTGAGAACCGGGGAGCTGTTTTTT. This sequence encodes CASSPSVLLRTGELFF.

This clonotype appeared a few times. The chain carries TRBV12-3 or TRBV12-4 and TRBJ2-4; no clear D. This CDR3 is 15 amino acids long. The V gene lost 5 bases and the J gene lost 0 bases, with 11 bases spanning the gap. CDR3 nucleotide sequence: TGTGCCAGCAGTCCCCACCTACTAGCCAAAAACATTCAGTACTTC. Protein: CASSPHLLAKNIQYF.

CDR3 sequence (DNA): TGCGCCAGCAGCCAGCCCACAGGGGGCGTGCGAAGGGAGCAGTTCTTC. Its translation: CASSQPTGGVRREQFF. The V call is TRBV4-1, the J call TRBJ2-1, with TRBD1 identical over 9 bases. Germline V gene sequence: CDR1 MGHRA, CDR2 YSYEKL. The V segment lost 3 bases and the J segment 10 bases; nucleotides outside the gene matches: 13. The CDR3 contains 16 residues.

This clonotype was counted between two and nine times. This chain connects TRBV11-3 to TRBJ2-1; D may be TRBD1 (7 bases). Between the trimmed V and J ends, which lost 1 base and 13 bases, there was a span of 11 bases. The CDR3 extends over 12 amino acids. The germline gives CDR1 SGHNT, CDR2 YENEEA. In nucleotides, the CDR3 is TGTGCCAGCAGCTTAGGCGGGACAGTACAGTTCTTC. This gives the protein CASSLGGTVQFF.

This clonotype was counted a few times. The chain joins TRBV20-1 to TRBJ2-3; D not resolved. V was trimmed by 6 bases and J by 6 bases, leaving 19 bases between them. Germline loops: CDR1 DFQATT, CDR2 SNEGSKA (reference sequence). The CDR3 sequence is 14 residues long. The CDR3 sequence is CSANPAPSRDTQYF. Written as DNA, the CDR3 is TGCAGTGCAAATCCAGCCCCTTCACGGGATACGCAGTATTTT.

In this sample, this clonotype turned up a few times. For the CDR3, the DNA is TGTGCCAGCAGTGAATATTCGGGCAATCAGCCCCAGCATTTT. It yields the protein CASSEYSGNQPQHF. The gene calls are TRBV25-1 and TRBJ1-5, with D unclear. Between the trimmed V and J ends, which lost 0 bases and 2 bases, there was a span of 5 bases. The CDR3 runs to 14 residues. CDR1 MGHDK and CDR2 SYGVNS come from the germline V gene. The full variable domain, in which reference TRBV25-1 and TRBJ1-5 provide the parts outside the CDR3, is EADIYQTPRYLVIGTGKKITLECSQTMGHDKMYWYQQDPGMELHLIHYSYGVNSTEKGDLSSESTVSRIRTEHFPLTLESARPSHTSQYLCASSEYSGNQPQHFGDGTRLSIL.

On this clonotype: The CDR3 ends on some other residue instead of the conserved phenylalanine or tryptophan, so this is likely a read error. The CDR3 protein is CASSLKTAPGSEAFL. The CDR3 coding sequence is TGTGCCAGCAGTCTGAAGACAGCCCCCGGATCTGAAGCTTTCTTA. V is TRBV12-3 or TRBV12-4 and J is TRBJ1-1; D is perhaps TRBD1 (5 bases). Trimming removed 5 bases from V and 6 bases from J, with 19 bases in between. The CDR3 contains 15 residues.

This clonotype was seen more than once but under ten times. The V call is TRBV4-1, the J call TRBJ1-3, with a tentative D call TRBD1 (5 bases). Germline loops: CDR1 MGHRA, CDR2 YSYEKL. CDR3 length: 14 residues. V dropped 5 bases and J dropped 6 bases, with 14 bases sitting between them. The CDR3 DNA reads as TGCGCCAGCAGCTTAGAAGGGGAGATAAACACCATATATTTT. Amino acid sequence: CASSLEGEINTIYF.

This clonotype occurred once. V gene TRBV20-1 combines with J gene TRBJ2-1, with 15 bases identical to TRBD2. Trimming removed 3 bases from V and 7 bases from J; junction bases left unmatched: 4. The CDR3 spans 15 residues. Germline V gene lookup returns CDR1 DFQATT and CDR2 SNEGSKA (reference sequence). The CDR3 sequence is CSASSGTSGRNEQFF. The DNA for the CDR3 is TGCAGTGCTAGTTCCGGGACTAGCGGGAGGAATGAGCAGTTCTTC.

V and J are TRBV3-1 and TRBJ2-7, with D possibly being TRBD1 (5 bases). The CDR3 covers 13 residues. Trimming shortened V by 4 bases and J by 3 bases, and 10 bases separated the two germline ends. Germline CDR1 reads LGHDT; CDR2 reads YNNKEL (reference sequence). The chain's CDR3 is CASSRQRYYEQYF. In DNA, the CDR3 is TGTGCCAGCAGCCGACAGAGATACTACGAGCAGTACTTC.

This chain connects TRBV29-1 to TRBJ2-7, with a tentative D call TRBD2 (6 bases). This CDR3 contains 13 residues. Germline V gene sequence: CDR1 SQVTM, CDR2 ANQGSEA. V was shortened by 7 bases and J by 5 bases, with 18 bases between the two germline ends. In nucleotides, the CDR3 is TGCAGCGCCGCCGGGACTCCGGGTGACGAGCAGTACTTC. Amino acid sequence: CSAAGTPGDEQYF.

This chain joins TRBV27 and TRBJ2-7; TRBD2 agrees at 12 bases. The germline V gene encodes CDR1 MNHEY and CDR2 SMNVEV (reference sequence). The CDR3 is made up of 16 amino acids. The V segment lost 5 bases and the J segment 4 bases; nucleotides outside the gene matches: 9. CDR3 amino acids: CASSPRGLAGWYEQYF. The CDR3 DNA follows: TGTGCCAGCAGTCCCAGAGGACTAGCGGGATGGTACGAGCAGTACTTC.

This clonotype showed up just a few times. The chain combines TRBV7-6 with TRBJ2-3, with TRBD2 matching over 15 bases. Germline CDR1 SGHVS, CDR2 FNYEAQ. The CDR3 is 15 residues long. Trimming removed 6 bases from V and 7 bases from J; junction bases left unmatched: 5. CDR3 nucleotide sequence: TGTGCCAGCAGTCACGGACTAGCGGGAGGGTATACGCAGTATTTT. This codes for CASSHGLAGGYTQYF.

The chain employs TRBV13 and TRBJ2-2; D may be TRBD1 or TRBD2 (6 bases each). The length of the CDR3 is 15 residues. In germline, CDR1 is PRHDT, CDR2 FYEKMQ (reference sequence). V was trimmed by 3 bases and J by 2 bases, leaving 10 bases between them. For the CDR3, the DNA is TGTGCCAGCAGCTTGAACGGGGGCAACACCGGGGAGCTGTTTTTT. Encoded protein: CASSLNGGNTGELFF.

This rearrangement joins TRBV5-1 to TRBJ2-4; D unclear. Trimming shortened V by 0 bases and J by 0 bases, and 16 bases separated the two germline ends. The CDR3 runs to 18 residues. Germline-derived CDR1 and CDR2 are SGHRS and YFSETQ. The CDR3 region is CASSLVYPRGVAKNIQYF. CDR3 bases: TGCGCCAGCAGCTTGGTATATCCCCGCGGTGTAGCCAAAAACATTCAGTACTTC.

The V gene is TRBV11-1, the J gene TRBJ2-5, with D possibly matching TRBD1 (6 bases). The CDR3 has 14 amino acids. The V gene lost 5 bases and the J gene lost 1 base, with 11 bases spanning the gap. Germline loops: CDR1 SGHAT, CDR2 FQDESV (reference sequence). In DNA form, the CDR3 reads TGTGCCAGCAGCCACAGGGAGATCCAAGAGACCCAGTACTTC. It is translated as CASSHREIQETQYF.

This clonotype appeared a few times. The chain couples TRBV7-2 to TRBJ2-7; 7 positions agree with TRBD2. The CDR3 has 14 amino acids. Germline trimming cut 6 bases from V and 2 bases from J; bases unmatched to any gene: 7. Germline V gene lookup returns CDR1 SGHTA and CDR2 FQGNSA. CDR3 residues: CASSPGTTPYEQYF. The CDR3 DNA is TGTGCCAGCAGTCCCGGGACTACACCCTACGAGCAGTACTTC. Based on the CDR3 plus reference TRBV7-2 and TRBJ2-7, the full variable domain is GAGVSQSPSNKVTEKGKDVELRCDPISGHTALYWYRQSLGQGLEFLIYFQGNSAPDKSGLPSDRFSAERTGGSVSTLTIQRTQQEDSAVYLCASSPGTTPYEQYFGPGTRLTVT.

This clonotype was detected only a few times. V is TRBV18 and J is TRBJ1-2, with D possibly TRBD1 on 6 matching bases. V dropped 2 bases and J dropped 4 bases, with 8 bases sitting between them. Germline V gene lookup returns CDR1 KGHSH and CDR2 LQKENI. This CDR3 is built from 13 residues. The CDR3 is CASSPAGAYGYTF. In DNA, the CDR3 is TGTGCCAGCTCACCAGCGGGGGCCTATGGCTACACCTTC. Drawing the rest from reference TRBV18 and TRBJ1-2, the complete variable domain is NAGVMQNPRHLVRRRGQEARLRCSPMKGHSHVYWYRQLPEEGLKFMVYLQKENIIDESGMPKERFSAEFPKEGPSILRIQQVVRGDSAAYFCASSPAGAYGYTFGSGTRLTVV.

This clonotype is a singleton in its sample. The chain recombines TRBV18 with TRBJ1-1; D is ambiguous. Per the germline V gene, CDR1 is KGHSH and CDR2 is LQKENI. The CDR3 runs 14 residues. Trimming shortened V by 6 bases and J by 4 bases, and 15 bases separated the two germline ends. This CDR3 reads CASSQDRAFTEAFF. The CDR3 DNA is TGTGCCAGCTCGCAGGACCGGGCCTTCACTGAAGCTTTCTTT.

The rearrangement uses TRBV20-1 and TRBJ1-4, with D possibly TRBD1 on 6 matching bases. The CDR3 covers 11 residues. V lost 7 bases and J 16 bases, leaving 19 bases between the germline ends. Germline values: CDR1 DFQATT, CDR2 SNEGSKA (reference sequence). CDR3 in amino acids: CSVRGGLGWFF. The DNA of the CDR3 is TGCAGTGTCAGGGGAGGGCTAGGTTGGTTTTTT.

CDR3 loop: CSARPWTTSYEQYF. For the CDR3, the DNA is TGCAGTGCTAGACCTTGGACTACCTCCTACGAGCAGTACTTC. The chain combines TRBV20-1 with TRBJ2-7; D is possibly TRBD2 (6 bases). Germline V gene sequence: CDR1 DFQATT, CDR2 SNEGSKA (reference sequence). This CDR3 comprises 14 residues. The V gene lost 2 bases and the J gene lost 0 bases, with 11 bases spanning the gap.

This chain uses TRBV21-1 with TRBJ1-1; the listed D gene, TRBD1, was not tested against the DNA. TRBV21-1 is designated a pseudogene. The CDR3 spans 13 residues. The CDR3 DNA reads as TGTGCCAGCAGCCCTGAAGGGGTTACAGAAGCTTTCTTT. It specifies CASSPEGVTEAFF.

The chain couples TRBV2 to TRBJ1-1, with a tentative D call TRBD1 (6 bases). The CDR3 is 15 amino acids. V lost 4 bases to trimming and J lost 1 base, with 13 bases between them. The V gene's germline CDR1 is SNHLY and CDR2 FYNNEI. As DNA, the CDR3 is TGTGCCAGCAGTGTGATAGGGGGAGGGAACACTGAAGCTTTCTTT. Translation: CASSVIGGGNTEAFF.

This clonotype was observed a handful of times. The J gene is TRBJ2-7, the V gene TRBV6-2 or TRBV6-3; TRBD1 matches 7 bases. The CDR3 loop spans 16 amino acids. Germline values: CDR1 MNHEY, CDR2 SVGEGT. V trimming: 0 bases; J trimming: 2 bases; junction bases outside the gene matches: 7. The CDR3 region has the DNA TGTGCCAGCAGTTACTCGAGGGACAGTCTCACCTACGAGCAGTACTTC. Translation: CASSYSRDSLTYEQYF.

This clonotype was detected ten times or more. This chain links TRBV29-1 with TRBJ2-3; weak D call: TRBD2 (6 bases). Germline assignment: CDR1 SQVTM and CDR2 ANQGSEA. This CDR3 contains 14 residues. Deletions cut 5 bases from V and 1 base from J, with 13 bases between. Here the CDR3 reads CSVMVGGGTDTQYF. CDR3 coding DNA: TGCAGCGTTATGGTCGGCGGGGGCACAGATACGCAGTATTTT.

CDR3 DNA: TGCGCCAGCAGCCAGTACGAGTTCGGGACAGGGGAGCACGAGCAGTACTTC. Translating it yields CASSQYEFGTGEHEQYF. The chain is built from TRBV4-1 and TRBJ2-7, with 10 bases matching TRBD1. Germline trimming cut 3 bases from V and 5 bases from J; bases unmatched to any gene: 13. Germline CDR1 and CDR2: MGHRA and YSYEKL. The CDR3 consists of 17 residues.

V gene TRBV1 combines with J gene TRBJ2-3; the listed D gene, TRBD2, was not tested against the DNA. TRBV1 is shown as a pseudogene. The CDR3 is made up of 16 amino acids. Here the CDR3 reads CTSSQVPGACTDTQYF. CDR3 in DNA: TGCACCAGCAGCCAAGTTCCGGGAGCATGCACAGATACGCAGTATTTT.